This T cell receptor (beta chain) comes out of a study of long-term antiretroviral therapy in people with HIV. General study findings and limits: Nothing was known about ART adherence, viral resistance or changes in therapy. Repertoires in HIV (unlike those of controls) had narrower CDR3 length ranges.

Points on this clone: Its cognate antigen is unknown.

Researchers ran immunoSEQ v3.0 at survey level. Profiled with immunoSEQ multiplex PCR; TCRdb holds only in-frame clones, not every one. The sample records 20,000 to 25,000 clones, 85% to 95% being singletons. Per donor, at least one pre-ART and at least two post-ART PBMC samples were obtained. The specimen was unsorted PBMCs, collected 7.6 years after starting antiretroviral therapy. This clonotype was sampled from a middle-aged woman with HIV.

CDR3 amino acids: CASSLDRVNEKLFF. In DNA form, the CDR3 reads TGTGCCAGCAGCTTAGACAGGGTTAATGAAAAACTGTTTTTT. The chain recombines TRBV11-2 with TRBJ1-4; possibly TRBD1 for D (5 bases). Looked up from germline, CDR1 is SGHAT and CDR2 is FQNNGV. The CDR3 consists of 14 residues. Trimming took off 0 bases at V and 4 bases at J, with 6 bases between the two ends.